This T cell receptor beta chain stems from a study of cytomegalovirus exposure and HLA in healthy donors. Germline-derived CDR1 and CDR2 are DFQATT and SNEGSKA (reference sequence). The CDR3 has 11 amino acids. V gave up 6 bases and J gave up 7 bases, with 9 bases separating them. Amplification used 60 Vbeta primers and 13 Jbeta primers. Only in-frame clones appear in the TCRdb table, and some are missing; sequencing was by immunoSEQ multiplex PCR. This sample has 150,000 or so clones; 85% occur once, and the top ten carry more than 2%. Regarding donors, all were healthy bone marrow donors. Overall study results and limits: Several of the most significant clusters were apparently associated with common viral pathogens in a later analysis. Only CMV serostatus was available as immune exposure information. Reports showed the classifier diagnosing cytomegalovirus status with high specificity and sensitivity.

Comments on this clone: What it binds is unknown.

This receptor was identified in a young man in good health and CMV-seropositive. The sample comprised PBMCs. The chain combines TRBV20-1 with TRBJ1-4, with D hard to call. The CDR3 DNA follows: TGCAGTGCCGAGGAGGGTGAAAAACTGTTTTTT. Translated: CSAEEGEKLFF.